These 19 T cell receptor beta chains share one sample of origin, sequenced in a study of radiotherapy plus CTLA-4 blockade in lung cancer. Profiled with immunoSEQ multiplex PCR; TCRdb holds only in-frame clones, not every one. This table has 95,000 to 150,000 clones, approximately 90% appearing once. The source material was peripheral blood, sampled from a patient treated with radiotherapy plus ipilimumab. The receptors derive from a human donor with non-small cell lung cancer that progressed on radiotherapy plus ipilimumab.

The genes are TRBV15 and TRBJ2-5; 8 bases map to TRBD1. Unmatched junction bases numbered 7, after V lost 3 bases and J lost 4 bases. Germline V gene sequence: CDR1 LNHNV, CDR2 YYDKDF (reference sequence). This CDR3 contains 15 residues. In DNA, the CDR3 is TGTGCCACCAGCAGCCGGACAGGGTCCATAGAGACCCAGTACTTC. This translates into CATSSRTGSIETQYF.

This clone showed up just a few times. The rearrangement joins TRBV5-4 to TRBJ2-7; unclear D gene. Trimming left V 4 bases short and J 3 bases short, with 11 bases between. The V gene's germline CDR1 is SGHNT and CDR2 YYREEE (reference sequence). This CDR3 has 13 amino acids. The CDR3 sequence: CASSPQSNYEQYF. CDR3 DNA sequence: TGTGCCAGCAGCCCCCAATCGAACTACGAGCAGTACTTC.

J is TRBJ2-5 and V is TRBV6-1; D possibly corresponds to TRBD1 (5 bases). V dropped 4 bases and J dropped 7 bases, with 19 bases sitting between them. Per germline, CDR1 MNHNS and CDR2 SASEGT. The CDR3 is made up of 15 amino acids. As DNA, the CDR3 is TGTGCCAGCAGTGCCTTGACAGTGGGCGATGGGACCCAGTACTTC. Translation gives CASSALTVGDGTQYF.

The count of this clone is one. This CDR3 is CASSGTGQSTDTQYF. For the CDR3, the DNA is TGTGCCAGCTCGGGGACGGGACAGTCCACAGATACGCAGTATTTT. The chain uses TRBV5-6 and TRBJ2-3, with 7 nucleotides matching TRBD1. The J segment lost 2 bases and the V segment lost 7 bases, leaving 10 bases of the junction unmatched. CDR3 length: 15 residues. Germline V gives CDR1 SGHDT, CDR2 YYEEEE.

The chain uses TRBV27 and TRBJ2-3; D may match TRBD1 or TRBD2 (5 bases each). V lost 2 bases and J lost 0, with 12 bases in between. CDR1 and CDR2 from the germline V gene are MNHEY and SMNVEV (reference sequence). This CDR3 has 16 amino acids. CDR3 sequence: CASSLIRGGSTDTQYF. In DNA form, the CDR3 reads TGTGCCAGCAGTTTAATAAGGGGCGGGAGCACAGATACGCAGTATTTT.

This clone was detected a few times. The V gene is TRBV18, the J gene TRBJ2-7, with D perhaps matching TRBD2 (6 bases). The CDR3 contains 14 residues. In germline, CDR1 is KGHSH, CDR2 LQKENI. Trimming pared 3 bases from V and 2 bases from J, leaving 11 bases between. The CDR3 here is CASSPGRGTYEQYF. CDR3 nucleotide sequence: TGTGCCAGCTCACCGGGGCGGGGAACCTACGAGCAGTACTTC.

The CDR3 reads CASRGRRPNTEAFF. The CDR3 DNA reads as TGTGCCAGCAGGGGCAGGAGACCGAACACTGAAGCTTTCTTT. The rearrangement joins TRBV27 to TRBJ1-1; D remains unclear. CDR1 and CDR2 from the germline V gene are MNHEY and SMNVEV (reference sequence). The length of the CDR3 is 14 residues. V was pared by 6 bases and J by 1 base, with 12 bases between.

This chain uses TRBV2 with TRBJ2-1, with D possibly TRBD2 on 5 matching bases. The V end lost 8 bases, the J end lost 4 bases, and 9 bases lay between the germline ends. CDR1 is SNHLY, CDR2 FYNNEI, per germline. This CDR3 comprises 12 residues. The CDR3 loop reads CASEGRYNEQFF. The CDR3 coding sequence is TGTGCCAGCGAGGGCCGATACAATGAGCAGTTCTTC.

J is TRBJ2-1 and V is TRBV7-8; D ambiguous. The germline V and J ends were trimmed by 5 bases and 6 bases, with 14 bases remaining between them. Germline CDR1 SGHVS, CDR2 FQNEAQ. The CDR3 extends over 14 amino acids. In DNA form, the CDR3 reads TGTGCCAGCAGCCCTTATGAGCTCTTCAATGAGCAGTTCTTC. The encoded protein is CASSPYELFNEQFF. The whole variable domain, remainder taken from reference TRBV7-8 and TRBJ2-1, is GAGVSQSPRYKVAKRGQDVALRCDPISGHVSLFWYQQALGQGPEFLTYFQNEAQLDKSGLPSDRFFAERPEGSVSTLKIQRTQQEDSAVYLCASSPYELFNEQFFGPGTRLTVL.

The CDR3 reads CASRGGQIFHSNQPQHF. The CDR3 DNA is TGCGCCAGCAGAGGGGGACAGATCTTCCATAGCAATCAGCCCCAGCATTTT. The genes are TRBV23-1 and TRBJ1-5; 7 bases fit TRBD1. TRBV23-1 belongs to the ORF category, with a function that is uncertain. Trimming cost V 6 bases and J 0 bases; bases outside gene matches: 11. The CDR3 spans 17 residues.

CDR3 coding DNA: TGTGCCAGCAGCTTAGACCTAGGGAATCAGCCCCAGCATTTT. Its translation is CASSLDLGNQPQHF. The chain uses TRBV7-2 and TRBJ1-5; D gene uncertain. Germline V gene lookup returns CDR1 SGHTA and CDR2 FQGNSA. Trimming removed 1 base from V and 4 bases from J, with 8 bases in between. This CDR3 has 14 amino acids.

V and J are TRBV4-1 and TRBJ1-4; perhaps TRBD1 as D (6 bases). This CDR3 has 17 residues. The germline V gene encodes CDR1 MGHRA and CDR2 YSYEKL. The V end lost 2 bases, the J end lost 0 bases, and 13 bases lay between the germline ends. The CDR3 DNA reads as TGCGCCAGCAGCCAATATCGAGGGGGGGCAACTAATGAAAAACTGTTTTTT. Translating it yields CASSQYRGGATNEKLFF.

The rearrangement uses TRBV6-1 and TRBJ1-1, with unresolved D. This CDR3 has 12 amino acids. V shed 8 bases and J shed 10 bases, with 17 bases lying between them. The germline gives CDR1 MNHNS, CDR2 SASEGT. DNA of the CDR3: TGTGCCAGCTCCCCGCGTCGGGTGGTAGCTTTCTTT. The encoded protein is CASSPRRVVAFF.

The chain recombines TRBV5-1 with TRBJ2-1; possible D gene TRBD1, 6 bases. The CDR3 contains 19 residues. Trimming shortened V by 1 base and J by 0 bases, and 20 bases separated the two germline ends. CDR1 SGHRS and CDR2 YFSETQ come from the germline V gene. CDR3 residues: CASSLLESKIRGSYNEQFF. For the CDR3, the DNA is TGCGCCAGCAGCTTGTTGGAGAGCAAAATCAGGGGCTCCTACAATGAGCAGTTCTTC. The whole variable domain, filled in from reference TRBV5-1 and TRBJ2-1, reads KAGVTQTPRYLIKTRGQQVTLSCSPISGHRSVSWYQQTPGQGLQFLFEYFSETQRNKGNFPGRFSGRQFSNSRSEMNVSTLELGDSALYLCASSLLESKIRGSYNEQFFGPGTRLTVL.

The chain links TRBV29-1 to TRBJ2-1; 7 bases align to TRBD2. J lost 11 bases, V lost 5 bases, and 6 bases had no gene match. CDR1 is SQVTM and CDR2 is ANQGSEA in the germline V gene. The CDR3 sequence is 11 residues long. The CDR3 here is CSVTAGKQQFF. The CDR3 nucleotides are TGCAGCGTTACAGCGGGAAAGCAGCAGTTCTTC.

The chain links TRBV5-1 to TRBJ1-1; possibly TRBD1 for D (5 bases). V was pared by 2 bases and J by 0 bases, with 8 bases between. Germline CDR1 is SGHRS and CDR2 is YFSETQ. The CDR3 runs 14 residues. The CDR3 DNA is TGCGCCAGCAGCTTACAGGTGATGAACACTGAAGCTTTCTTT. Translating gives CASSLQVMNTEAFF.

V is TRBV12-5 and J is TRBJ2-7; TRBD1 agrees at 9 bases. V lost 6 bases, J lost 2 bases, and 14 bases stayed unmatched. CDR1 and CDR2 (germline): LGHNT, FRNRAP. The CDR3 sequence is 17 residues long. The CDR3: CASGSKTIRDRAYEQYF. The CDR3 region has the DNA TGTGCTAGTGGCTCAAAAACTATCCGGGACAGGGCCTACGAGCAGTACTTC.

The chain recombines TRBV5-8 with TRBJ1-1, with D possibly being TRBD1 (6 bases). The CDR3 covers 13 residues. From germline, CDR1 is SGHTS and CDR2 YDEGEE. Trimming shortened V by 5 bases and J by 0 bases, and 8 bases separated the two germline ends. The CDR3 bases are TGTGCCAGCAGGTGGACAGTGAACACTGAAGCTTTCTTT. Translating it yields CASRWTVNTEAFF.

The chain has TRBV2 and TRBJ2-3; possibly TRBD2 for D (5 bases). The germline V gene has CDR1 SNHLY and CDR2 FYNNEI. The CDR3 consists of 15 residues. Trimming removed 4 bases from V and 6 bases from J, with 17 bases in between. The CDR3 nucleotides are TGTGCCAGCAGTGTAGCGATAGGACCCCGGGATACGCAGTATTTT. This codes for CASSVAIGPRDTQYF.